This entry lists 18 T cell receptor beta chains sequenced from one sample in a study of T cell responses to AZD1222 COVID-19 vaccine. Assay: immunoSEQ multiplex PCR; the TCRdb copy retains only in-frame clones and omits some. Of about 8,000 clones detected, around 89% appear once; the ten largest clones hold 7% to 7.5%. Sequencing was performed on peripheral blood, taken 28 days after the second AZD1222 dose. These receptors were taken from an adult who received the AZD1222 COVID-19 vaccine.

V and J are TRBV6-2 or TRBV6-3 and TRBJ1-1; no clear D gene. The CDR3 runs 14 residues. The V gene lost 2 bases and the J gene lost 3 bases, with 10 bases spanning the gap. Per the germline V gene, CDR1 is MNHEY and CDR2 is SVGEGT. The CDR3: CASSYPVGYTEAFF. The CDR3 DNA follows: TGTGCCAGCAGTTACCCAGTCGGGTACACTGAAGCTTTCTTT.

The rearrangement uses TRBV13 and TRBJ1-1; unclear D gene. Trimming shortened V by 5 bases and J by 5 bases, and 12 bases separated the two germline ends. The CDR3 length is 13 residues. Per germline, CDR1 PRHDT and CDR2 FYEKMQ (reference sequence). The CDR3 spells CASSPRGRTEAFF. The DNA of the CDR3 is TGTGCCAGCAGCCCCCGGGGTCGAACTGAAGCTTTCTTT.

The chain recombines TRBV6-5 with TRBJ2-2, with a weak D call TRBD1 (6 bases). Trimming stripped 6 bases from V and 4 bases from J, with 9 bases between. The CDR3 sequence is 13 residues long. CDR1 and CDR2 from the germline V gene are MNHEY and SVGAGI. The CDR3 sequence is CASSGQSTGELFF. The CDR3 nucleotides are TGTGCCAGCAGCGGACAGTCCACCGGGGAGCTGTTTTTT.

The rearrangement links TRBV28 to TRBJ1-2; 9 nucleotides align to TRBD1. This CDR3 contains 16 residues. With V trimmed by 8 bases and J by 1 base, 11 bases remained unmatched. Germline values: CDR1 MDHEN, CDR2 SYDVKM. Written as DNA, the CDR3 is TGTGCCAGCGGCCCACAGGGGGCCCCCTTTAACTATGGCTACACCTTC. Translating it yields CASGPQGAPFNYGYTF.

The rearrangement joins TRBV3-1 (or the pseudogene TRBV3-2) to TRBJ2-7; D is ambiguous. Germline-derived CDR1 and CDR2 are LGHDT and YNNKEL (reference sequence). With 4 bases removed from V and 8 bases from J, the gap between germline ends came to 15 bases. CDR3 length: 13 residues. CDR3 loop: CASSPHGFSQQYF. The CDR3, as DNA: TGTGCCAGCAGCCCCCACGGGTTCTCCCAGCAGTACTTC.

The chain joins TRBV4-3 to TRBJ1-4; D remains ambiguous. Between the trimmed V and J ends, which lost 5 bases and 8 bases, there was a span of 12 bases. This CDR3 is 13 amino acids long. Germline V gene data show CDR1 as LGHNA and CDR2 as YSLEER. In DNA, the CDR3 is TGCGCCAGCAGCGGGCTAAGTCGGGAAAAACTGTTTTTT. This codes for CASSGLSREKLFF.

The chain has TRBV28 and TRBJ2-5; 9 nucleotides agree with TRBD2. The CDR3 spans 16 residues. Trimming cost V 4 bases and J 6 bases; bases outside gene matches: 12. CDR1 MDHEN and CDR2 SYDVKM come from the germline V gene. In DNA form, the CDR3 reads TGTGCCAGCAGTTCGTTGACTAGCGGTCCCCACAAGACCCAGTACTTC. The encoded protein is CASSSLTSGPHKTQYF. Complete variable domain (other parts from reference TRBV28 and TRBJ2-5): DVKVTQSSRYLVKRTGEKVFLECVQDMDHENMFWYRQDPGLGLRLIYFSYDVKMKEKGDIPEGYSVSREKKERFSLILESASTNQTSMYLCASSSLTSGPHKTQYFGPGTRLLVL.

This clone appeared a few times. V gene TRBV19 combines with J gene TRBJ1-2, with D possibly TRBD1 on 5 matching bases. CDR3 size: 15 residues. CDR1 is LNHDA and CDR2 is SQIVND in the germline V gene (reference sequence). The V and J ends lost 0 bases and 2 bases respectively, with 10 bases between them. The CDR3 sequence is CASSIDRQLNYGYTF. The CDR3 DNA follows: TGTGCCAGTAGTATAGACCGACAGCTAAACTATGGCTACACCTTC.

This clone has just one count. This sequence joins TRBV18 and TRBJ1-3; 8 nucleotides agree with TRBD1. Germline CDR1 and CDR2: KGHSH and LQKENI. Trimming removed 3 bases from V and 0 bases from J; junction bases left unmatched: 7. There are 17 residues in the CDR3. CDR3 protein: CASSPTDRAGSGNTIYF. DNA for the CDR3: TGTGCCAGCTCACCTACGGACAGGGCCGGCTCTGGAAACACCATATATTTT.

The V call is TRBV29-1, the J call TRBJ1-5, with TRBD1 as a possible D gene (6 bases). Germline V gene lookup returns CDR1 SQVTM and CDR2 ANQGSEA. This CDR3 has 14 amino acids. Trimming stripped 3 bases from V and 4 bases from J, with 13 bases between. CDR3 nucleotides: TGCAGCGTTGAGGTAGGGGGAAAAAATCAGCCCCAGCATTTT. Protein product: CSVEVGGKNQPQHF.

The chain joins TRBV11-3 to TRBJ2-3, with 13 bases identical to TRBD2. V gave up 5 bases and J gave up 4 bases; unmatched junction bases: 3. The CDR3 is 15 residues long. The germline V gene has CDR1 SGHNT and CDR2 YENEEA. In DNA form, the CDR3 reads TGTGCCAGCAGCCTCGGACTAGCGGGAGCAGATACGCAGTATTTT. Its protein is CASSLGLAGADTQYF.

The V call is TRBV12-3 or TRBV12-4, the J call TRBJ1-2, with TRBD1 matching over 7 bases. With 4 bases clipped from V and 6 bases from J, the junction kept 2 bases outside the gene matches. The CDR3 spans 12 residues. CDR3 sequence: CASSSGQHGYTF. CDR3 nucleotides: TGTGCCAGCAGTTCGGGACAGCATGGCTACACCTTC.

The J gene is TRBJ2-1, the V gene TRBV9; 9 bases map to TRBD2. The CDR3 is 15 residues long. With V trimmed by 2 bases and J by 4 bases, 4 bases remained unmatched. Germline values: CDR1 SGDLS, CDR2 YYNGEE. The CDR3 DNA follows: TGTGCCAGCAGCGTGGCTAGCGGGACTTACAATGAGCAGTTCTTC. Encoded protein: CASSVASGTYNEQFF. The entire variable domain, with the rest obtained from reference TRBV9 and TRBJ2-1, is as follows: DSGVTQTPKHLITATGQRVTLRCSPRSGDLSVYWYQQSLDQGLQFLIQYYNGEERAKGNILERFSAQQFPDLHSELNLSSLELGDSALYFCASSVASGTYNEQFFGPGTRLTVL.

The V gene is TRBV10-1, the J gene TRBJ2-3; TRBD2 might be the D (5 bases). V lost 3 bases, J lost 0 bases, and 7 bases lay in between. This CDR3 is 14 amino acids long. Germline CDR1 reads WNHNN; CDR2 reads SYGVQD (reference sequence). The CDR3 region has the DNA TGCGCCAGCAGTGACAGGACTAGCACAGATACGCAGTATTTT. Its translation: CASSDRTSTDTQYF.

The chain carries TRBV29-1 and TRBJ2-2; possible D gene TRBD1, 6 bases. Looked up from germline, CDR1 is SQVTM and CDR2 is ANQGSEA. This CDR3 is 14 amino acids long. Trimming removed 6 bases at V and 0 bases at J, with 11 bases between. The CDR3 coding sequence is TGCAGCGTCGGACAGAATTCGAACACCGGGGAGCTGTTTTTT. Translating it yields CSVGQNSNTGELFF.

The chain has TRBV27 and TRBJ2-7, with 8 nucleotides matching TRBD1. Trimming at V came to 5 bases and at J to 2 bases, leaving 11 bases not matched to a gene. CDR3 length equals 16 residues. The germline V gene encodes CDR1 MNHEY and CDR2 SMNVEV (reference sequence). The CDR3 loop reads CASSPLPGQDTYEQYF. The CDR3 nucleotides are TGTGCCAGCAGTCCGCTCCCGGGACAGGATACCTACGAGCAGTACTTC.

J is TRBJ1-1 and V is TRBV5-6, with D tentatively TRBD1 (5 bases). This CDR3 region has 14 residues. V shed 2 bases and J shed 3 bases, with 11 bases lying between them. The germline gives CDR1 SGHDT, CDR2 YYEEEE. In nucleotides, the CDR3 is TGTGCCAGCAGCTTTACGGGGGGAGACACTGAAGCTTTCTTT. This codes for CASSFTGGDTEAFF.

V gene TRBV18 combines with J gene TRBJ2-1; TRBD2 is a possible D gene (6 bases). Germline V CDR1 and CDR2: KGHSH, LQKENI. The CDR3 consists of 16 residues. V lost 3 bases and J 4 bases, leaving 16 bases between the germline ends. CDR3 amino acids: CASSPGPGLGYNEQFF. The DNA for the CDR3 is TGTGCCAGCTCACCGGGTCCGGGACTGGGTTACAATGAGCAGTTCTTC.